This T cell receptor beta chain was captured by sequencing in a study of shared clonotypes between healthy human individuals. Background on the study: In total, the donors were two women and three men aged 18 to 49.

Trimming cost V 3 bases and J 10 bases, with 21 bases left between them. This CDR3 has 15 residues. The germline V gene has CDR1 LNHDA and CDR2 SQIVND (reference sequence). Naive CD8 cells lacked CD45RO, underwent positive selection for CCR7 and left out terminally differentiated effector memory CD45RA+ cells. The DNA input per sorted-subset replicate PCR was roughly 0.2 ug, corresponding to 25,000 to 35,000 T cell genomes. Repertoires were generated with immunoSEQ multiplex PCR, while TCRdb's copy carries only in-frame clones and drops some. The sample includes around 2.1 million clones, 85% to 95% seen only once; the top ten take about 1.8%.

Sequencing was carried out using naive CD8+ T cells from PBMCs. The origin of this receptor is a man aged 18 to 29 in good health. Some clones in this sample may be carry-over from other donors' samples. The rearrangement joins TRBV19 to TRBJ1-2; no firm D call. CDR3 bases: TGTGCCAGTAGTATTTTAGGGATGGGAAGGGATGTCTACACCTTC. This codes for CASSILGMGRDVYTF. Combining the CDR3 with reference TRBV19 and TRBJ1-2 gives the whole variable domain DGGITQSPKYLFRKEGQNVTLSCEQNLNHDAMYWYRQDPGQGLRLIYYSQIVNDFQKGDIAEGYSVSREKKESFPLTVTSAQKNPTAFYLCASSILGMGRDVYTFGSGTRLTVV.